This T cell receptor (beta chain) derives from a study of blood T cells in healthy people across ages. Using a J-beta primer mix together with a sample-barcoded 5' primer, a second PCR was run for about 6 to 12 cycles. Tags on each cDNA molecule came from a template-switch adaptor with 12 random nucleotides. Individual samples furnished no less than 2.5 million CDR3-containing paired-end reads apiece. TCRdb re-analysed the 5' RACE reads in MiXCR, keeping a single row per CDR3 protein. The sample comprises some 790,000 distinct CDR3 sequences, more than 25% of which are singletons, and around a sixth rests with the top ten. CDR1 and CDR2 from the germline V gene are SGHRS and YFSETQ. V lost 3 bases, J lost 5 bases, and 17 bases lay in between. The length of the CDR3 is 15 residues.

Sequenced sample: blood. The sequence was collected from an elderly woman in good health. The V gene is TRBV5-1, the J gene TRBJ1-1; weak D call: TRBD1 (6 bases). Here the CDR3 DNA reads TGCGCCAGCAGCTCTCGGGCTACAGGGTGGACTGAAGCTTTCTTT. This codes for CASSSRATGWTEAFF.